This T cell receptor (beta chain) is drawn from a study of blood T cell repertoires in COVID-19. The wider study: T cells, B-cell-depleted T cells, or PBMCs provided the cDNA or gDNA that served as material.

Some clones are missing from TCRdb's copy, which holds only in-frame ones; the method was immunoSEQ multiplex PCR. The repertoire includes 150,000 to 200,000 clones, over 80% of them detected once, and more than 4.5% sits in the top ten. V shed 4 bases, J shed 3 bases, and the junction held 5 bases outside the gene matches. CDR1 and CDR2 (germline): SQVTM, ANQGSEA. CDR3 length: 13 amino acids. The sample taken for sequencing was PBMCs or T cells enriched from blood (not recorded which). This rearrangement joins TRBV29-1 to TRBJ1-2; TRBD1 aligns across 7 bases. The clonotype was recovered from a man between 70 and 80 years old who had been exposed to COVID-19. In DNA form, the CDR3 reads TGCAGCGTTGTTCCAGGGGGACACTATGGCTACACCTTC. This gives the protein CSVVPGGHYGYTF.